Below, 15 T cell receptor beta chains from the same sample are listed, as sequenced in a study of blood T cell repertoires in COVID-19. TCRdb's copy holds only in-frame clones and misses some; the assay was immunoSEQ multiplex PCR. The repertoire holds roughly 300,000 clones, roughly 87% seen once, with approximately 5% in the top ten. The sequenced sample was PBMCs or T cells enriched from blood (not recorded which). These receptors came from a woman aged 25-40 years who had recovered from COVID-19.

The J gene is TRBJ1-1, the V gene TRBV9; tentative D call: TRBD1 (6 bases). This CDR3 has 13 residues. The V gene lost 0 bases and the J gene lost 4 bases, with 7 bases spanning the gap. CDR1 SGDLS and CDR2 YYNGEE come from the germline V gene. The DNA for the CDR3 is TGTGCCAGCAGCGTAGCCAGGGGCACTGAAGCTTTCTTT. Translated, it gives CASSVARGTEAFF.

The rearrangement uses TRBV18 and TRBJ1-1; tentative D call: TRBD1 (6 bases). Germline lookup yields CDR1 KGHSH and CDR2 LQKENI. Deletions cut 1 base from V and 0 bases from J, with 21 bases between. This CDR3 is 19 amino acids long. CDR3 coding DNA: TGTGCCAGCTCACCACGAGTATGGGCCAGGGAGGGGGTGAACACTGAAGCTTTCTTT. It encodes CASSPRVWAREGVNTEAFF.

This chain joins TRBV24-1 and TRBJ2-3, with 12 positions matching TRBD2. This CDR3 spans 17 amino acids. J gave up 2 bases and V 3 bases, and 5 bases lay outside the gene matches. Germline V CDR1 and CDR2: KGHDR, SFDVKD. CDR3 coding DNA: TGTGCCACCAGTGATGGACTAGCGGGGTCGACCACAGATACGCAGTATTTT. Its translation: CATSDGLAGSTTDTQYF.

This chain links TRBV27 with TRBJ2-5, with D possibly being TRBD1 (5 bases). Germline CDR1 is MNHEY and CDR2 is SMNVEV (reference sequence). The length of the CDR3 is 15 residues. The V and J ends lost 6 bases and 1 base respectively, with 15 bases between them. The CDR3 bases are TGTGCCAGCAGCTTCCAGGGTAACCTCCAAGAGACCCAGTACTTC. Residues: CASSFQGNLQETQYF.

The chain recombines TRBV16 with TRBJ1-1; D uncertain. V was shortened by 4 bases and J by 10 bases, with 19 bases between the two germline ends. This CDR3 contains 14 residues. The germline V gene has CDR1 KGHSY and CDR2 FQNENV. This CDR3 reads CASSRWPRGTSAFF. DNA for the CDR3: TGTGCCAGCAGCCGTTGGCCTCGCGGTACTTCAGCTTTCTTT.

This chain joins TRBV3-1 (or the pseudogene TRBV3-2) and TRBJ1-2; D is unclear. The CDR3 has 14 amino acids. Germline CDR1 reads LGHDT; CDR2 reads YNNKEL (reference sequence). V was pared by 1 base and J by 5 bases, with 11 bases between. Here the CDR3 reads CASSQGSGLYGYTF. CDR3 in DNA: TGTGCCAGCAGCCAAGGGTCAGGCCTTTATGGCTACACCTTC.

This chain joins TRBV5-1 and TRBJ1-1; D gene uncertain. Germline loops: CDR1 SGHRS, CDR2 YFSETQ. CDR3 length equals 14 residues. Trimming took 4 bases from V and 4 from J, leaving 14 bases between them. For the CDR3, the DNA is TGCGCCAGCAGCCCAGGAGGGCGTCTCACTGAAGCTTTCTTT. This gives the protein CASSPGGRLTEAFF.

The chain links TRBV9 to TRBJ1-6, with no clear D. Germline V gene lookup returns CDR1 SGDLS and CDR2 YYNGEE. Trimming cost V 3 bases and J 1 base, with 14 bases left between them. The CDR3 spans 17 residues. CDR3 region: CASSAAPGDSYNSPLHF. CDR3 sequence (DNA): TGTGCCAGCAGCGCCGCCCCCGGGGATTCCTATAATTCACCCCTCCACTTT.

The genes are TRBV27 and TRBJ1-2, with 9 nucleotides matching TRBD1. This CDR3 has 13 amino acids. The V segment lost 10 bases and the J segment 2 bases; nucleotides outside the gene matches: 5. Germline CDR1 MNHEY, CDR2 SMNVEV (reference sequence). In DNA form, the CDR3 reads TGTGCCACCGGGACAGGGAACAACTATGGCTACACCTTC. It codes for CATGTGNNYGYTF.

This chain links TRBV5-4 with TRBJ1-2; possible D gene TRBD1, 5 bases. In germline, CDR1 is SGHNT, CDR2 YYREEE (reference sequence). The ends were cut back, 0 bases at V and 5 bases at J, with 14 bases in the middle. This CDR3 is built from 15 residues. The DNA of the CDR3 is TGTGCCAGCAGCTTGGGGGGCTATACAGTTTATGGCTACACCTTC. It codes for CASSLGGYTVYGYTF.

The V and J genes are TRBV19 and TRBJ1-1; the D gene is possibly TRBD1 (5 bases). This CDR3 is built from 16 residues. Trimming pared 5 bases from V and 4 bases from J, leaving 20 bases between. Germline V gene sequence: CDR1 LNHDA, CDR2 SQIVND (reference sequence). The CDR3 here is CASSPKTGGFSTEAFF. CDR3 DNA sequence: TGTGCCAGTAGTCCTAAGACGGGGGGGTTTAGCACTGAAGCTTTCTTT. The variable domain in full, with the rest retrieved from reference TRBV19 and TRBJ1-1, is DGGITQSPKYLFRKEGQNVTLSCEQNLNHDAMYWYRQDPGQGLRLIYYSQIVNDFQKGDIAEGYSVSREKKESFPLTVTSAQKNPTAFYLCASSPKTGGFSTEAFFGQGTRLTVV.

The V gene is TRBV18, the J gene TRBJ2-7, with a tentative D call TRBD1 (5 bases). V lost 2 bases and J lost 1, with 12 bases in between. CDR3 size: 15 residues. Germline CDR1 and CDR2: KGHSH and LQKENI. CDR3 sequence reads: CASSPGHPRSYEQYF. CDR3 coding DNA: TGTGCCAGCTCACCAGGACACCCGCGTTCCTACGAGCAGTACTTC.

This clone was found once. This rearrangement joins TRBV29-1 to TRBJ1-2; D perhaps matches TRBD1 (5 bases). The CDR3 sequence is 11 residues long. V was pared by 7 bases and J by 4 bases, with 10 bases between. Germline assignment: CDR1 SQVTM and CDR2 ANQGSEA. The CDR3: CSARGVYGYTF. The CDR3 bases are TGCAGCGCCCGGGGGGTCTATGGCTACACCTTC.

This clone was seen once. The rearrangement joins TRBV7-3 to TRBJ2-3; TRBD2 aligns across 10 bases. With 4 bases clipped from V and 1 base from J, the junction kept 5 bases outside the gene matches. The CDR3 contains 16 residues. The germline CDR1 and CDR2 sequences are SGHTA and FQGTGA. Here the CDR3 reads CASSSSGGAGTDTQYF. The CDR3 DNA reads as TGTGCCAGCAGCTCCAGCGGGGGGGCTGGCACAGATACGCAGTATTTT.

This chain uses TRBV12-3 or TRBV12-4 with TRBJ1-1, with TRBD1 as a possible D gene (5 bases). CDR3 length: 13 amino acids. The V and J ends lost 5 bases and 7 bases respectively, with 14 bases between them. The DNA for the CDR3 is TGTGCCAGCAGTCTCCGACAGAAGATTGAAGCTTTCTTT. It specifies CASSLRQKIEAFF.